Listed below are T cell receptor beta chains from one sample, sequenced in a study of blood T cell repertoires in COVID-19. This table comes from immunoSEQ multiplex PCR, and its TCRdb copy is limited to in-frame clones, with some not included. The sample lists some 400,000 clones, around 89% occurring once. The specimen was peripheral blood. The receptors were gathered from a young man with active or convalescent COVID-19. CDR3s include the opening cysteine and the closing phenylalanine or tryptophan. Fields, in order: J gene, V gene, CDR3 protein.

TRBJ2-1,TRBV9,CASSVVGTGLAGGHNEQFF
TRBJ1-1,TRBV20-1,CSASDRVGAFF
TRBJ2-7,TRBV5-4,CASRNGAAGYEQYF
TRBJ2-5,TRBV6-5,CASSWDRRETQYF
TRBJ1-4,TRBV11-2,CASSPQGVRSTNEKLFF
TRBJ2-7,TRBV11-3,CASSLGTGDEQYF
TRBJ2-7,TRBV10-3,CAISESDSYEQYF
TRBJ2-1,TRBV6-1,CASSDGLAGSNEQFF
TRBJ2-7,TRBV6-5,CASSKAGTVSYEQYF
TRBJ1-1,TRBV6-5,CASSYGRRNTEAFF
TRBJ2-7,TRBV4-3,CASSPNPGQSYEQYF
TRBJ2-5,TRBV4-3,CASSLGLAGGRQETQYF
TRBJ2-7,TRBV7-9,CASSLLTVEQYF
TRBJ2-1,TRBV4-3,CASSQDYRAPYNEQFF
TRBJ2-5,TRBV9,CASSLSHRAQETQYF
TRBJ2-5,TRBV30,CAWRRRLLQETQYF
TRBJ2-1,TRBV5-6,CASSHRQGIDHEQFF
TRBJ2-7,TRBV14,CASSQGGGRSYEQYF
TRBJ1-5,TRBV28,CASSLQQGTQPQHF
TRBJ2-7,TRBV6-1,CASSEYPGPTYEQYF
TRBJ1-1,TRBV3-1/TRBV3-2,CASSPKPGRTTEAFF
TRBJ1-3,TRBV6-2/TRBV6-3,CASSYRDRAYGNTIYF
TRBJ1-2,TRBV28,CASSLRLGQTYGYTF
TRBJ2-2,TRBV2,CASRTSGTGELFF
TRBJ1-2,TRBV5-6,CASSLPHGGENYGYTF
TRBJ2-7,TRBV19,CASSIGDSPTYEQYF
TRBJ1-1,TRBV6-5,CASREDRVNTEAFF
TRBJ1-3,TRBV11-2,CASGRTDSGNTIYF
TRBJ1-3,TRBV5-6,CASSIPGTGGFGNTIYF
TRBJ2-1,TRBV11-3,CASSLGHLAGVTGNEQFF
TRBJ1-2,TRBV7-2,CASSLARVNYGYTF
TRBJ1-5,TRBV10-1,CASSLTGRCATQHF
TRBJ1-5,TRBV9,CASSSGQGDQPQHF
TRBJ2-1,TRBV11-2,CASSLEQGIYNEQFF
TRBJ1-2,TRBV5-6,CASSKGQGGVYGYTF
TRBJ2-3,TRBV7-3,CASRQTGSSTDTQYF
TRBJ1-2,TRBV4-3,CASSQGDGTGASFYGYTF
TRBJ2-7,TRBV28,CASAGIYEQYF
TRBJ1-3,TRBV9,CASSVGQGFAGNTIYF
TRBJ1-2,TRBV4-1,CASSQEMGQGYAGYTF
TRBJ1-6,TRBV4-3,CASSQLRDREGSPLHF
TRBJ1-6,TRBV6-4,CASSVGTGNSPLHF
TRBJ2-1,TRBV6-5,CASSYGLASYNEQFF
TRBJ2-7,TRBV5-6,CASSLVRGIYEQYF
TRBJ2-5,TRBV4-2,CASSQANAQETQYF
TRBJ2-1,TRBV10-3,CAIKAGESYNEQFF
TRBJ2-7,TRBV5-1,CASSQTGSYEQYF
TRBJ2-5,TRBV29-1,CSVISGDQETQYF
TRBJ2-3,TRBV24-1,CATSELGQGRADTQYF
TRBJ2-5,TRBV5-1,CASSLPRGQETQYF
TRBJ2-7,TRBV27,CASTGDCHYEQYF
TRBJ2-3,TRBV6-4,CASSDRQGGTDTQYF